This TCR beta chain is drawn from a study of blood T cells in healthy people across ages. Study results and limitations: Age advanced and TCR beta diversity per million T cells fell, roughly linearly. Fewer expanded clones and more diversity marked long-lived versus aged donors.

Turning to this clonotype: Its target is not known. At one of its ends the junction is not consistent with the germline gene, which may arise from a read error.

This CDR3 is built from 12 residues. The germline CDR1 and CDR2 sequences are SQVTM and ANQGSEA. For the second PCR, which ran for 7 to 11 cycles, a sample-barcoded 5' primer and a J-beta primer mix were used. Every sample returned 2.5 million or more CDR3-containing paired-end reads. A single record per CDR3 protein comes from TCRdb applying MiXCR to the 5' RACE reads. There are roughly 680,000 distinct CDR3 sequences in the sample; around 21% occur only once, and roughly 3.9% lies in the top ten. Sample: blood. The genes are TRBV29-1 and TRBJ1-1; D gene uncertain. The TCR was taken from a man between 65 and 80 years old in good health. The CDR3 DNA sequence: TGCAGCGTTGTAGTACTGAACGCTGAAGCTTTCTTT. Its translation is CSVVVLNAEAFF.